Listed below are T cell receptor beta chains from one sample, sequenced in a study of blood T cell repertoires in COVID-19. Repertoires were generated with immunoSEQ multiplex PCR, while TCRdb's copy carries only in-frame clones and drops some. The data show 140,000 or so clones, roughly 90% seen once. Sequencing was done on a sample of peripheral blood. These receptors all come from a woman aged 45-65 years with acute or convalescent COVID-19. Each CDR3 is given with its conserved first and last residue. D genes are given only for firm matches. Clone size, where shown, is once, few, many, or a class for clones that have expanded.

d_gene: TRBD1
v_gene: TRBV24-1
abundance: -
len: 16
j_gene: TRBJ2-3
CDR3aa: CATSDFVTGRLDTQYF
CDR3nt: TGTGCCACCAGTGATTTTGTGACAGGGAGATTAGATACGCAGTATTTT

d_gene: TRBD2
v_gene: TRBV5-5
abundance: once
len: 15
j_gene: TRBJ2-7
CDR3aa: CASSLTSGRNYEQYF
CDR3nt: TGTGCCAGCAGCTTGACCAGCGGGAGAAACTACGAGCAGTACTTC

d_gene: -
v_gene: TRBV12-3/TRBV12-4
abundance: -
len: 11
j_gene: TRBJ1-1
CDR3aa: CASSRNTEAFF
CDR3nt: TGTGCCAGCAGCCGTAACACTGAAGCTTTCTTT

d_gene: -
v_gene: TRBV5-1
abundance: -
len: 15
j_gene: TRBJ1-1
CDR3aa: CASSLDGAGNTEAFF
CDR3nt: TGCGCCAGCAGCTTGGATGGGGCAGGGAACACTGAAGCTTTCTTT

d_gene: -
v_gene: TRBV6-6
abundance: -
len: 14
j_gene: TRBJ1-3
CDR3aa: CASSPWATEGTIYF
CDR3nt: TGTGCCAGCAGCCCGTGGGCAACGGAAGGCACCATATATTTT

d_gene: TRBD1
v_gene: TRBV6-5
abundance: -
len: 12
j_gene: TRBJ1-1
CDR3aa: CASSVTGGEAFF
CDR3nt: TGTGCCAGCAGCGTAACAGGGGGTGAAGCTTTCTTT

d_gene: -
v_gene: TRBV28
abundance: -
len: 14
j_gene: TRBJ1-3
CDR3aa: CASSFEGSGNTIYF
CDR3nt: TGTGCCAGCAGTTTTGAGGGCTCTGGAAACACCATATATTTT

d_gene: TRBD1
v_gene: TRBV5-1
abundance: -
len: 15
j_gene: TRBJ2-1
CDR3aa: CASSGGTGWRGEQFF
CDR3nt: TGCGCCAGCAGCGGGGGGACAGGGTGGAGGGGTGAGCAGTTCTTC

d_gene: -
v_gene: TRBV18
abundance: -
len: 15
j_gene: TRBJ2-7
CDR3aa: CASSPLAGQGAEQYF
CDR3nt: TGTGCCAGCTCACCACTAGCGGGACAGGGTGCCGAGCAGTACTTC

d_gene: -
v_gene: TRBV6-9
abundance: -
len: 13
j_gene: TRBJ1-2
CDR3aa: CASSYFRGRGYTF
CDR3nt: TGTGCCAGCAGTTATTTCAGGGGTCGGGGCTACACCTTC

d_gene: -
v_gene: TRBV15
abundance: -
len: 13
j_gene: TRBJ1-1
CDR3aa: CATSRPRGGEAFF
CDR3nt: TGTGCCACCAGCAGACCAAGGGGGGGGGAAGCTTTCTTT

d_gene: -
v_gene: TRBV10-1
abundance: -
len: 14
j_gene: TRBJ2-7
CDR3aa: CASSESRGAYEQYF
CDR3nt: TGCGCCAGCAGTGAGTCCAGGGGAGCCTACGAGCAGTACTTC

d_gene: -
v_gene: TRBV6-6
abundance: once
len: 15
j_gene: TRBJ1-5
CDR3aa: CASRDPWGGNQPQHF
CDR3nt: TGTGCCAGCAGGGACCCTTGGGGGGGCAATCAGCCCCAGCATTTT

d_gene: -
v_gene: TRBV21-1
abundance: -
len: 13
j_gene: TRBJ1-2
CDR3aa: CASRARGAEGYTF
CDR3nt: TGTGCCAGCAGGGCCCGGGGGGCCGAAGGCTACACCTTC

d_gene: -
v_gene: TRBV25-1
abundance: -
len: 12
j_gene: TRBJ1-1
CDR3aa: CFHRAFSTEAFF
CDR3nt: TGTTTCCACAGGGCGTTCAGCACTGAAGCTTTCTTT

d_gene: -
v_gene: TRBV5-1
abundance: -
len: 15
j_gene: TRBJ2-7
CDR3aa: CASSLGSGSLYEQYF
CDR3nt: TGCGCCAGCAGCTTGGGGTCGGGGTCCCTGTACGAGCAGTACTTC